The clone carrying this TCR beta chain was seen just once. Some clones are missing from TCRdb's copy, which holds only in-frame ones; the method was immunoSEQ multiplex PCR. The sample shows about 250,000 clones, about 88% of them seen only once. Germline V gives CDR1 DFQATT, CDR2 SNEGSKA (reference sequence). The length of the CDR3 is 19 residues. Trimming removed 3 bases from V and 0 bases from J; junction bases left unmatched: 17. This entry comes from a study of blood T cell repertoires in COVID-19. The chain combines TRBV20-1 with TRBJ2-1, with 7 bases matching TRBD1. The TCR was taken from a woman between 35 and 50 years old who had recovered from COVID-19. Material for sequencing was peripheral blood. The chain's CDR3 is CSASRDSLRAFGSYNEQFF. The CDR3 nucleotides are TGCAGTGCTAGTAGGGACAGTCTTAGGGCTTTTGGCTCCTACAATGAGCAGTTCTTC.